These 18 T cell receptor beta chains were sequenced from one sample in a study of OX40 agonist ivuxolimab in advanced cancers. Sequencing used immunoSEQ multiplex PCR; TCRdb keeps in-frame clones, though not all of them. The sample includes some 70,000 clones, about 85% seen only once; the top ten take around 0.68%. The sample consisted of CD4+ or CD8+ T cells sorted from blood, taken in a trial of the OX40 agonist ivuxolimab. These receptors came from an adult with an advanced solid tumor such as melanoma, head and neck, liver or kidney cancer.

The CDR3 sequence: CASSSDRRQGYTF. CDR3 nucleotide sequence: TGTGCCAGCAGCTCCGACAGGCGTCAAGGCTACACCTTC. This chain uses TRBV7-2 with TRBJ1-2; perhaps TRBD1 as D (6 bases). The germline V gene has CDR1 SGHTA and CDR2 FQGNSA. The CDR3 consists of 13 residues. The ends were cut back, 4 bases at V and 8 bases at J, with 14 bases in the middle.

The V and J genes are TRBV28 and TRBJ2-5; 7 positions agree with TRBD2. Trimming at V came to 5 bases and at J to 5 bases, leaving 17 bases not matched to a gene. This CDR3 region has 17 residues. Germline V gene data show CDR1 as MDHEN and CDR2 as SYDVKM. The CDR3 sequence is CASSPPGTTSRKETQYF. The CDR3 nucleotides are TGTGCCAGCAGTCCACCCGGGACTACAAGTAGGAAGGAGACCCAGTACTTC.

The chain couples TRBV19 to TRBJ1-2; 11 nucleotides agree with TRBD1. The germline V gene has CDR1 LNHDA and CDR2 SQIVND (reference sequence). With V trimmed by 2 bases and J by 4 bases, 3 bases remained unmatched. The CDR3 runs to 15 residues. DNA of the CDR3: TGTGCCAGTAGTATACCCGGGACAGGGGGCTATGGCTACACCTTC. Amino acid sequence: CASSIPGTGGYGYTF.

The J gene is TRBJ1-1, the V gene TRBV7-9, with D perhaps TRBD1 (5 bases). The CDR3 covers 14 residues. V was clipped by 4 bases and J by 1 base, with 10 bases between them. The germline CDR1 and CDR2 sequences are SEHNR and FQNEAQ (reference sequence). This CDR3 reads CASSSGTGNTEAFF. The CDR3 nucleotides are TGTGCCAGCAGCTCGGGGACGGGGAACACTGAAGCTTTCTTT. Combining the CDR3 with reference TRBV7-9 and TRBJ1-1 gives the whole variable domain DTGVSQNPRHKITKRGQNVTFRCDPISEHNRLYWYRQTLGQGPEFLTYFQNEAQLEKSRLLSDRFSAERPKGSFSTLEIQRTEQGDSAMYLCASSSGTGNTEAFFGQGTRLTVV.

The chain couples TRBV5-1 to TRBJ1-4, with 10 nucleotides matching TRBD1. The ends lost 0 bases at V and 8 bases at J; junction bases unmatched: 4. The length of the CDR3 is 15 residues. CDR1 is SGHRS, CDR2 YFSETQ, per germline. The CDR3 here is CASSLGGTGEEKLFF. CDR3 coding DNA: TGCGCCAGCAGCTTGGGAGGGACAGGGGAGGAAAAACTGTTTTTT.

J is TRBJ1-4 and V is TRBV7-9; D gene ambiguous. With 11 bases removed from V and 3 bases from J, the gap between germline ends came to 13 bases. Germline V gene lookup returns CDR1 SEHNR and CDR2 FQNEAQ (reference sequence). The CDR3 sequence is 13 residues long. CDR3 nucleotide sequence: TGTGCCGGACGAAATGGCCCTAATGAAAAACTGTTTTTT. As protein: CAGRNGPNEKLFF.

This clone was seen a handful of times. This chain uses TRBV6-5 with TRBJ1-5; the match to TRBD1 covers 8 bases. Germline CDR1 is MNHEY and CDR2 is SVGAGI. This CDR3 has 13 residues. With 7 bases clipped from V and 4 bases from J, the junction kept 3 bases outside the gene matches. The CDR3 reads CASTRTGNQPQHF. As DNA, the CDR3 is TGTGCCAGCACCCGGACAGGGAATCAGCCCCAGCATTTT.

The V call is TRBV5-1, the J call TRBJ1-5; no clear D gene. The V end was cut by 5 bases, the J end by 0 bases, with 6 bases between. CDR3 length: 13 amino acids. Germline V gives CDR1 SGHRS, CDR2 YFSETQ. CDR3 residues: CASRFDSNQPQHF. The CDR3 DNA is TGCGCCAGCAGATTTGATAGCAATCAGCCCCAGCATTTT.

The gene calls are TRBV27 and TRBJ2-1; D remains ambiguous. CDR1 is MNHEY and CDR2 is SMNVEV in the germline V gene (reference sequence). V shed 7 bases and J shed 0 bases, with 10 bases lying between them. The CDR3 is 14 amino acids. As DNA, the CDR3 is TGTGCCAGCACCAACCCTCGCTCCTACAATGAGCAGTTCTTC. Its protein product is CASTNPRSYNEQFF.

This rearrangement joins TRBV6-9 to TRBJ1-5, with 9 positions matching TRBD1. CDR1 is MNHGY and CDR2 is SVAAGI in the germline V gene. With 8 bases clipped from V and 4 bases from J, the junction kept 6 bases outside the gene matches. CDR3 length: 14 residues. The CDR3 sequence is CASGKTGGNQPQHF. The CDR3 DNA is TGTGCCAGCGGGAAGACAGGGGGGAATCAGCCCCAGCATTTT.

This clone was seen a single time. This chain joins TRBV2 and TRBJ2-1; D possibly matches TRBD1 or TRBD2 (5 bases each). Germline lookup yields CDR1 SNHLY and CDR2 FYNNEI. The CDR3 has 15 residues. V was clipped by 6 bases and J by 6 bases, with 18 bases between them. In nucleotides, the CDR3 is TGTGCCAGCAGAGACCCCGGCTCTGGGGGCAATGAGCAGTTCTTC. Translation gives CASRDPGSGGNEQFF.

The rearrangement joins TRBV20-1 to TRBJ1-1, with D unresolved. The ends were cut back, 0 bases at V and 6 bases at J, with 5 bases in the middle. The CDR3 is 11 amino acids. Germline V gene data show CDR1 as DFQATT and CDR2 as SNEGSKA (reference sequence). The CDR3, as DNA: TGCAGTGCTAGAGATAGAGCTGAAGCTTTCTTT. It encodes CSARDRAEAFF.

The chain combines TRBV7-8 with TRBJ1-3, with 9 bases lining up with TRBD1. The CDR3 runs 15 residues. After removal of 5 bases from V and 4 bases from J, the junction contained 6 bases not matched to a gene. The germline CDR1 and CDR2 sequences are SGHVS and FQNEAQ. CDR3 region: CASSRGTGRGNTIYF. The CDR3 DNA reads TGTGCCAGCAGCCGCGGGACAGGGAGAGGAAACACCATATATTTT. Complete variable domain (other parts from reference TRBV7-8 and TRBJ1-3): GAGVSQSPRYKVAKRGQDVALRCDPISGHVSLFWYQQALGQGPEFLTYFQNEAQLDKSGLPSDRFFAERPEGSVSTLKIQRTQQEDSAVYLCASSRGTGRGNTIYFGEGSWLTVV.

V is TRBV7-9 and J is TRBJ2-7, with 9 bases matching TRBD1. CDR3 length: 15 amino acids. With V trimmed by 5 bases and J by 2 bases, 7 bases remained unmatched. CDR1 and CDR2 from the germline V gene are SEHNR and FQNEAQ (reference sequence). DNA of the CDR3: TGTGCCAGCAGCAACACAGGGGGCCTCGCCTACGAGCAGTACTTC. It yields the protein CASSNTGGLAYEQYF.

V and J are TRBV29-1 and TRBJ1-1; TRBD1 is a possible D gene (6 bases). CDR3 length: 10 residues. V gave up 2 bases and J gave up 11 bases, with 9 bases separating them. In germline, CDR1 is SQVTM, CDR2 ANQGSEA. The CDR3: CSVERGLAFF. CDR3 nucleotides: TGCAGCGTTGAAAGGGGGTTGGCTTTCTTT.

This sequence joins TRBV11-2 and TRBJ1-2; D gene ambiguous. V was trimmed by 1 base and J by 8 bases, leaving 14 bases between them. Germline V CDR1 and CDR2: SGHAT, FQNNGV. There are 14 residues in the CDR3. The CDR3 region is CASSLVGRPGGYTF. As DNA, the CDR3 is TGTGCCAGCAGCTTAGTTGGACGGCCGGGGGGCTACACCTTC.

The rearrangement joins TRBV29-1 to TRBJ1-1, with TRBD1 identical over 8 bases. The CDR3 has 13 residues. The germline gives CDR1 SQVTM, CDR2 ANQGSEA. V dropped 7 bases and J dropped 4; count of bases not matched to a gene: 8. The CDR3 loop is CSGQGNLATEAFF. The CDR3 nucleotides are TGCAGCGGACAGGGGAACTTAGCCACTGAAGCTTTCTTT. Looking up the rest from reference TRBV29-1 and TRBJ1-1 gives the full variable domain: SAVISQKPSRDICQRGTSLTIQCQVDSQVTMMFWYRQQPGQSLTLIATANQGSEATYESGFVIDKFPISRPNLTFSTLTVSNMSPEDSSIYLCSGQGNLATEAFFGQGTRLTVV.

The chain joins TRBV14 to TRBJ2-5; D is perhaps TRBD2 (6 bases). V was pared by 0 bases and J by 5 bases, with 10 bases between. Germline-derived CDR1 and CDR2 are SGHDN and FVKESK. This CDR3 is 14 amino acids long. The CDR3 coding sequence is TGTGCCAGCAGCCAAGATATCGCGGGGGAGACCCAGTACTTC. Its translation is CASSQDIAGETQYF.